Presented here are 2 T cell receptor beta chains from one specimen sequenced in a study of shared clonotypes between healthy human individuals. Some clones are missing from TCRdb's copy, which holds only in-frame ones; the method was immunoSEQ multiplex PCR. Counted here are about 2.2 million clones, about 92% occurring once; the ten biggest clones make up 1.5% to 2%. Naive CD8 cells comprised CD45RO-negative, CCR7-positively selected cells, excluding terminally differentiated effector memory CD45RA+ cells. Sequencing input: naive CD8+ T cells from PBMCs. The receptors derive from a man younger than 35 in good health. Some clones in this sample may be carry-over from other donors' samples.

The chain combines TRBV6-1 with TRBJ2-7; 9 bases match TRBD1. J was trimmed by 3 bases and V by 0 bases; bases with no gene match: 9. The CDR3 sequence is 17 residues long. Germline V gene lookup returns CDR1 MNHNS and CDR2 SASEGT. CDR3 bases: TGTGCCAGCAGTGAAGCGATTAGACAGGGGGGATTCTACGAGCAGTACTTC. Translation gives CASSEAIRQGGFYEQYF.

The chain joins TRBV5-6 to TRBJ1-2; D not certain. Looked up from germline, CDR1 is SGHDT and CDR2 is YYEEEE. The length of the CDR3 is 16 residues. Trimming shortened V by 1 base and J by 4 bases, and 17 bases separated the two germline ends. Here the CDR3 reads CASSLYLEEAGYGYTF. CDR3 coding DNA: TGTGCCAGCAGCTTGTATTTGGAGGAGGCTGGCTATGGCTACACCTTC.